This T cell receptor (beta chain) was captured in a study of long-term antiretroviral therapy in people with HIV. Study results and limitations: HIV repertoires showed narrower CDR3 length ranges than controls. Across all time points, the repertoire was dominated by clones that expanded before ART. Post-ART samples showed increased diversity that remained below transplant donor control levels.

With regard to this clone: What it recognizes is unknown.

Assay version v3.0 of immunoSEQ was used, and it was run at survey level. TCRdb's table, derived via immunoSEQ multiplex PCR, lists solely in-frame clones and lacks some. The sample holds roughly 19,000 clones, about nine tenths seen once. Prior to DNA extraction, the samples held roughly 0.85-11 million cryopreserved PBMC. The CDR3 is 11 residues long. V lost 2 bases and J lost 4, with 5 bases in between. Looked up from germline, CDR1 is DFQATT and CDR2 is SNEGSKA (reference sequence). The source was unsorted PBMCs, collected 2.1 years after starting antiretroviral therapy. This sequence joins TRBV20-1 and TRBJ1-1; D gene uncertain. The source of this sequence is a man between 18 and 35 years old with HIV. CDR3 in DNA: TGCAGTGCTAGAAGGAGCACTGAAGCTTTCTTT. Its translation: CSARRSTEAFF.